This T cell receptor (beta chain) emerged from a study of regulatory T cells in long-lasting Graves disease. Germline loops: CDR1 SGHRS, CDR2 YFSETQ. The CDR3 is made up of 13 amino acids. V shed 9 bases and J shed 0 bases, with 13 bases lying between them. Specified time point: newly diagnosed GD, antithyroid drugs for less than 3 months. Making the TCR library involved RNA that had been extracted from PBMCs. The table lists this clonotype with many counts. Through Arm-PCR of CDR3 regions and iRepertoire HTBI primers, TCR beta libraries were built. TCRdb redid the calling of the multiplex PCR reads with MiXCR, one entry per CDR3 protein. The data contain more than 400,000 distinct CDR3 sequences, roughly 15% of them singletons. This sample was shared with a second study, whose subject was T cells in Graves' hyperthyroidism and ophthalmopathy.

The source material was peripheral blood mononuclear cells (PBMCs), sampled at new diagnosis, from a patient treated with antithyroid drugs. This TCR was recovered from a woman between 25 and 40 years old with Graves disease. The chain uses TRBV5-1 and TRBJ2-7, with D perhaps matching TRBD2 (6 bases). In DNA, the CDR3 is TGCGCCACCAGATCGACTAGCTCCTACGAGCAGTACTTC. It codes for CATRSTSSYEQYF.